The TCR beta chain described here comes from a study of T cell responses to AZD1222 COVID-19 vaccine. Overall study findings and caveats: Spike-specific TCR breadth and depth both grew after two AZD1222 doses. White British ancestry dominated among donors, who included more females, and clonal diversity was possibly underestimated.

The CDR3 is made up of 12 amino acids. Per the germline V gene, CDR1 is LNHDA and CDR2 is SQIVND (reference sequence). Trimming removed 5 bases from V and 5 bases from J, with 6 bases in between. Concerning this clone itself: Its antigen is unidentified.

The data were produced by immunoSEQ multiplex PCR, yet TCRdb's version contains in-frame clones alone and is incomplete. Here the sample spans 130,000 to 150,000 clones, 85% to 95% being singletons. This clonotype was sampled from an adult who had recovered from COVID-19. Here the sequenced sample was peripheral blood, taken after recovery from COVID-19. The V call is TRBV19, the J call TRBJ2-2; D is unclear. The CDR3 DNA reads TGTGCCAGTAGTGTGAAGACCGGGGAGCTGTTTTTT. This gives the protein CASSVKTGELFF.